This T cell receptor beta chain was sequenced in a study of T-cell reconstitution after alpha-beta-depleted transplantation in children listed by TCRdb under 2016. General notes on the study: Using TCR repertoire profiling, the study quantitatively followed how T-cell immune reconstitution unfolded in children after TCRalphabeta/CD19-depleted allogeneic hematopoietic cell transplantation.

Libraries were made using PCR. Sequencing was carried out with an Illumina HiSeq 2500. Molecular barcoding was employed in the preparation of TCR libraries, with unique molecular identifiers being used to normalize TCRbeta repertoire quantification. TCRdb reprocessed the public reads (quality trimming at Q25 with fastp, clone calling with MiXCR) and kept in-frame beta chains. Records with the same CDR3 protein are collapsed into one entry carrying the most frequent genes and DNA. Across this sample there are about 980,000 distinct CDR3 sequences, with 25% to 30% seen only once. Roughly 31% of the sample rests with the top ten. The meaning of the sample's treatment or condition label: allogeneic hematopoietic cell transplantation with graft depleted of TCRalphabeta T cells and CD19 B cells. Transplant recipients were children who received TCRalphabeta/CD19-depleted allogeneic hematopoietic cell grafts.

The study at large found these results: Apparently early alphabetaT-cell count recovery about two months after transplant reportedly relied on only several hundred rapidly expanded clones derived from non-depleted graft cells. The frequencies of hyperexpanded clones fell over the following months, and after one year, T-cell counts and TCRbeta diversity were mostly attributed to newly produced T cells. In some patients, the high TCRbeta diversity seen at day 60 was put down to recipient T cells and intrathymic progenitors that had survived conditioning.

For this clonotype: The clone's antigen remains unknown. Base-call qualities are not available, and no considerably larger clone is one nucleotide away.

Between the V and J ends, shortened by 6 bases and 0 bases respectively, the junction contains 11 bases. Reading from cysteine to phenylalanine, the CDR3 counts 14 amino acids. Of the read, only the CDR3 DNA is kept; its 42 bases are in frame from base 1. The clonotype was recovered from a boy under three years old who had a stem cell transplant for SCID, so the T cells may come from the graft donor. The V gene is TRBV12-3 or TRBV12-4 and the J gene is TRBJ1-1; perhaps TRBD1 is the D gene, with 6 bases matching. The starting material was PBMCs, mostly from graft donor cells, obtained 360 days after TCRalphabeta/CD19-depleted stem cell transplant. The DNA reads TGTGCCAGCAGACGACAGGTCATGAACACTGAAGCTTTCTTT. Its product reads: CASRRQVMNTEAFF.